This entry describes one T cell receptor beta chain. Antigen unknown. Preparation of TCR beta libraries was done by quantitative 5'-RACE with molecular barcodes. Via MiXCR, TCRdb re-called the 5' RACE reads, giving one row per CDR3 protein. The sample includes hundreds of thousands of distinct CDR3 sequences, roughly 20% of them seen just once. This CDR3 is 11 amino acids long. V shed 4 bases and J shed 9 bases, with 10 bases lying between them. The data belong to a study of CD8 T cells in ankylosing spondylitis. General observations from the study: The study looked at matched synovial fluid samples from ankylosing spondylitis patients. Disease-linked clones were reported to be significantly enriched there. Ankylosing spondylitis blood seemed to carry a telltale TCR beta motif made of under ten highly homologous variants. Reactive arthritis synovial fluid and blood previously showed some of these motif variants.

The sample comprised blood, either unsorted or a sorted T cell fraction (not recorded which). V usage is TRBV12-3 or TRBV12-4 and J usage is TRBJ2-7; D not resolved. This receptor was identified in a male donor with ankylosing spondylitis or in good health (not recorded which). This CDR3 is CASSSGWRQYF. The CDR3 DNA reads as TGTGCCAGCAGTTCCGGTTGGAGGCAGTACTTC.